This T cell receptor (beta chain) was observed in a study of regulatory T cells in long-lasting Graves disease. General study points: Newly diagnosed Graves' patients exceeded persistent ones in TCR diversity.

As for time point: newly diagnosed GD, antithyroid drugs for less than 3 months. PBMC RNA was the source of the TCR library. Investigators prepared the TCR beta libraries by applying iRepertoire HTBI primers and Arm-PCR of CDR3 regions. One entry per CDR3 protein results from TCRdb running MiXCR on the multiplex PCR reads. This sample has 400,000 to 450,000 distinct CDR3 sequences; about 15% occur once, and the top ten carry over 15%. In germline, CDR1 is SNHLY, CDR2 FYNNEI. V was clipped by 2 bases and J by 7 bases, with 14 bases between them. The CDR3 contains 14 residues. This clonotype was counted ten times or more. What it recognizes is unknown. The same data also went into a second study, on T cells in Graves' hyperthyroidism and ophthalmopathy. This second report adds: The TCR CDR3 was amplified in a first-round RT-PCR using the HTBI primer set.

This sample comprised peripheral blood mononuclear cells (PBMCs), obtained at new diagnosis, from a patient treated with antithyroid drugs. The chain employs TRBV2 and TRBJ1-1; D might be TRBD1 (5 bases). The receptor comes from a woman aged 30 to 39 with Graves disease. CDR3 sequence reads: CASSETGGIIEAFF. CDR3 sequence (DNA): TGTGCCAGCAGTGAAACAGGAGGGATTATTGAAGCTTTCTTT.